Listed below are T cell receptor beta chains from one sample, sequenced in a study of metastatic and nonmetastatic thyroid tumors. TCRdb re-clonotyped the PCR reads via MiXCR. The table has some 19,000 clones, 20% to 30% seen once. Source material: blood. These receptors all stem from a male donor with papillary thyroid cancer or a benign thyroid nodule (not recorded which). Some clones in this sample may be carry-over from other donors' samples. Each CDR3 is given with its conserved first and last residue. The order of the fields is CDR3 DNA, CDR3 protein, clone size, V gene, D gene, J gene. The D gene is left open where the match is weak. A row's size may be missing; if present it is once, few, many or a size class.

CDR3nt: TGCGCCAGCAGTCACAGTAGACTGCAGGGGGCTGAGTATGAGCAGTTCTTC
CDR3aa: CASSHSRLQGAEYEQFF
abundance: medium-sized
v_gene: TRBV4-1
d_gene: TRBD1
j_gene: TRBJ2-1

CDR3nt: TGTGCCAGCAACAGTTTTTCAGAGGGGACAGGGGGCCGCTATGGCTACACCTTC
CDR3aa: CASNSFSEGTGGRYGYTF
abundance: NA
v_gene: TRBV9
d_gene: TRBD1
j_gene: TRBJ1-2

CDR3nt: TGTGCCATCAGTGAGCCCCGGATGGCGGGAGGTAGTAATGAGCAGTTCTTC
CDR3aa: CAISEPRMAGGSNEQFF
abundance: few
v_gene: TRBV10-3
d_gene: TRBD2
j_gene: TRBJ2-1

CDR3nt: TGCAGTGCTAGAGATCCCGGGACAGGGGCCTACAATGAGCAGTTCTTC
CDR3aa: CSARDPGTGAYNEQFF
abundance: NA
v_gene: TRBV20-1
d_gene: TRBD1
j_gene: TRBJ2-1

CDR3nt: TGTGCCAGTAGGCAGAGTTACTCCTACAATGAGCAGTTCTTC
CDR3aa: CASRQSYSYNEQFF
abundance: NA
v_gene: TRBV19
d_gene: NA
j_gene: TRBJ2-1

CDR3nt: TGCGCCAGCAGTTTACTAGCGGGGGGAAATGAGCAGTTCTTC
CDR3aa: CASSLLAGGNEQFF
abundance: medium-sized
v_gene: TRBV10-1
d_gene: TRBD2
j_gene: TRBJ2-1

CDR3nt: TGTGCCAGCAGTTGGCTAGCGGGAGCCGACAATGAGCAGTTCTTC
CDR3aa: CASSWLAGADNEQFF
abundance: NA
v_gene: TRBV28
d_gene: TRBD2
j_gene: TRBJ2-1

CDR3nt: TGCAGTGCTAGGTCCCCCGGGACAGGGCACCATGAGTACTTC
CDR3aa: CSARSPGTGHHEYF
abundance: NA
v_gene: TRBV20-1
d_gene: TRBD1
j_gene: TRBJ2-7

CDR3nt: TGCAGTGCTAGAGATCCCAGGGGGGGCCAGAGGGGCACTGAAGCTTTCTTT
CDR3aa: CSARDPRGGQRGTEAFF
abundance: once
v_gene: TRBV20-1
d_gene: TRBD1
j_gene: TRBJ1-1

CDR3nt: TGTGCCAGCAGATCCGACAGGGGAGACAACTATGGCTACACCTTC
CDR3aa: CASRSDRGDNYGYTF
abundance: few
v_gene: TRBV6-2/TRBV6-3
d_gene: TRBD1
j_gene: TRBJ1-2

CDR3nt: TGTGCCAGCAGTGAAGCTGTCACCTTTGGCTACACCTTC
CDR3aa: CASSEAVTFGYTF
abundance: few
v_gene: TRBV6-1
d_gene: NA
j_gene: TRBJ1-2

CDR3nt: TGCGCCAGCAGCGTGGGAGGGATAGAGACCCAGTACTTC
CDR3aa: CASSVGGIETQYF
abundance: many
v_gene: TRBV10-2
d_gene: TRBD2
j_gene: TRBJ2-5

CDR3nt: TGTGCCAGCAGCGTATCCGGACCCTCCTACAATGAGCAATTCTTC
CDR3aa: CASSVSGPSYNEQFF
abundance: few
v_gene: TRBV9
d_gene: NA
j_gene: TRBJ2-1

CDR3nt: TGCAGTGCTAGTATACAGACCACTCAAGCTTTCTTT
CDR3aa: CSASIQTTQAFF
abundance: NA
v_gene: TRBV20-1
d_gene: NA
j_gene: TRBJ1-1

CDR3nt: TGTGCCAGCAGCTTAGTTAGGGGGCAATGGACTGAAGCTTTCTTT
CDR3aa: CASSLVRGQWTEAFF
abundance: NA
v_gene: TRBV11-2
d_gene: TRBD1
j_gene: TRBJ1-1

CDR3nt: TGCGCCAGCAGTACTTACAGGGGGCTTTGCTACACCTTC
CDR3aa: CASSTYRGLCYTF
abundance: NA
v_gene: TRBV10-2
d_gene: TRBD1
j_gene: TRBJ1-2

CDR3nt: TGTGCCAGCAGTTTCGGGACAGGGGTCTACAATGAGCAGTTCTTC
CDR3aa: CASSFGTGVYNEQFF
abundance: few
v_gene: TRBV27
d_gene: TRBD1
j_gene: TRBJ2-1

CDR3nt: TGTGCCAGTAGTATAGGGGGCGGGGGCCGGGTCACCGGGGAGCTGTTTTTT
CDR3aa: CASSIGGGGRVTGELFF
abundance: NA
v_gene: TRBV19
d_gene: NA
j_gene: TRBJ2-2

CDR3nt: TGTGCCAGCAGTCTTAGGGGGAGCTATGGCTACACCTTC
CDR3aa: CASSLRGSYGYTF
abundance: NA
v_gene: TRBV27
d_gene: NA
j_gene: TRBJ1-2

CDR3nt: TGTGCCAGTAGTCCCGGGACAGGAGGGGTCGGGGAGCTGTTTTTT
CDR3aa: CASSPGTGGVGELFF
abundance: medium-sized
v_gene: TRBV19
d_gene: TRBD1
j_gene: TRBJ2-2

CDR3nt: TGTGCCAGCATCTCCCGGGACAGGTCTTACGAGCAGTACTTC
CDR3aa: CASISRDRSYEQYF
abundance: NA
v_gene: TRBV6-2/TRBV6-3
d_gene: TRBD1
j_gene: TRBJ2-7

CDR3nt: TGTGCCAGCAGCTTTCGGTCCGGGGAGGAGACCCAGTACTTC
CDR3aa: CASSFRSGEETQYF
abundance: many
v_gene: TRBV13
d_gene: NA
j_gene: TRBJ2-5

CDR3nt: TGTGCCAGCAGCCAGGGACAGGGAAACACCGGGGAGCTGTTTTTT
CDR3aa: CASSQGQGNTGELFF
abundance: NA
v_gene: TRBV11-2
d_gene: TRBD1
j_gene: TRBJ2-2

CDR3nt: TGTGCCAGCAGCGTTGAGGCGGGTACTGGAAACACCATATATTTT
CDR3aa: CASSVEAGTGNTIYF
abundance: NA
v_gene: TRBV9
d_gene: NA
j_gene: TRBJ1-3

CDR3nt: TGTGCCAGCAGTTTAACGAATTGGGGCAATGAGCAGTTCTTC
CDR3aa: CASSLTNWGNEQFF
abundance: NA
v_gene: TRBV12-3/TRBV12-4
d_gene: NA
j_gene: TRBJ2-1

CDR3nt: TGTGCCAGCAGCCTCCCGACCGCGGGGGGCACAGATACGCAGTATTTT
CDR3aa: CASSLPTAGGTDTQYF
abundance: medium-sized
v_gene: TRBV7-9
d_gene: TRBD2
j_gene: TRBJ2-3

CDR3nt: TGTGCCAGCAGTCCCCAGGGACAGTACACCGGGGAGCTGTTTTTT
CDR3aa: CASSPQGQYTGELFF
abundance: medium-sized
v_gene: TRBV28
d_gene: TRBD1
j_gene: TRBJ2-2

CDR3nt: TGTGCCAGCAGCTTAGACGGACTAGCGGGAACGGGGGAGCTGTTTTTT
CDR3aa: CASSLDGLAGTGELFF
abundance: NA
v_gene: TRBV11-3
d_gene: TRBD2
j_gene: TRBJ2-2

CDR3nt: TGTGCCAGCAGCGGAGGACCGACCTCTGGAAACACCATATATTTT
CDR3aa: CASSGGPTSGNTIYF
abundance: medium-sized
v_gene: TRBV28
d_gene: NA
j_gene: TRBJ1-3

CDR3nt: TGCAGTGCTAGAGATCAAGGAGGGTGGACTGAAGCTTTCTTT
CDR3aa: CSARDQGGWTEAFF
abundance: NA
v_gene: TRBV20-1
d_gene: NA
j_gene: TRBJ1-1

CDR3nt: TGTGCCAGCAGTGTGGCAGGGGTCTCCTACGAGCAGTACTTC
CDR3aa: CASSVAGVSYEQYF
abundance: few
v_gene: TRBV6-1
d_gene: NA
j_gene: TRBJ2-7

CDR3nt: TGTGCCAGCAGGACCGGGACAGGGGGGACTGAAGCTTTCTTT
CDR3aa: CASRTGTGGTEAFF
abundance: few
v_gene: TRBV6-1
d_gene: TRBD1
j_gene: TRBJ1-1

CDR3nt: TGCGCCAGCACCCCGGACATCTTGGACTATGGCTACACCTTC
CDR3aa: CASTPDILDYGYTF
abundance: few
v_gene: TRBV10-2
d_gene: NA
j_gene: TRBJ1-2

CDR3nt: TGTGCCTGGAGTTCGGGCGGGAGTCTCTACGAGCAGTACTTC
CDR3aa: CAWSSGGSLYEQYF
abundance: medium-sized
v_gene: TRBV30
d_gene: TRBD2
j_gene: TRBJ2-7

CDR3nt: TGTGCCTGCCGGGTACAGTCAGTGACAGGGGTGGCCTACGAGCAGTACTTC
CDR3aa: CACRVQSVTGVAYEQYF
abundance: NA
v_gene: TRBV6-1
d_gene: TRBD1
j_gene: TRBJ2-7